The clone carrying this TCR beta chain was detected only a few times. The junction and the germline gene differ at one end; a read error may be behind it. Germline CDR1 is PRHDT and CDR2 is FYEKMQ (reference sequence). This CDR3 contains 15 residues. The PCR had 60 Vbeta and 13 Jbeta primers. Profiled with immunoSEQ multiplex PCR; TCRdb holds only in-frame clones, not every one. The sample has 150,000 or so clones, about two thirds seen once. The sample comes from a study of cytomegalovirus exposure and HLA in healthy donors. The source of this sequence is a woman between 18 and 29 years old in good health and CMV-seronegative. Sequences were obtained from PBMCs. This sequence joins TRBV13 and TRBJ2-6; possible D gene TRBD1, 5 bases. The CDR3 DNA follows: TGTGCCAGCAGCTTTCTGAGCTCTGGGGCCAACGGCCTGACTTTC. The encoded protein is CASSFLSSGANGLTF.